This TCR beta chain is drawn from a study of CD8 T cells in ankylosing spondylitis. The study's findings and limits: Matched ankylosing spondylitis synovial fluid reportedly showed significant enrichment of disease-linked clones. Typical of ankylosing spondylitis blood, it appeared, was a TCR beta motif of about eight highly homologous variants.

Trimming removed 4 bases from V and 0 bases from J, with 10 bases in between. This CDR3 spans 15 amino acids. Germline loops: CDR1 MNHEY, CDR2 SVGAGI. This clonotype was detected only a few times. Its antigen is undetermined. Libraries for TCR beta were made by quantitative 5'-RACE with molecular barcodes. From the 5' RACE reads, TCRdb called clonotypes with MiXCR, one entry per CDR3 protein. The data show around 770,000 distinct CDR3 sequences, under 20% seen once. The chain combines TRBV6-5 with TRBJ1-5; D is unresolved. The sequence derives from a male donor with ankylosing spondylitis. The sample comprised blood, either unsorted or a sorted T cell fraction (not recorded which). CDR3 DNA: TGTGCCAGCAGTTCTAGCGGGGTTAGCAATCAGCCCCAGCATTTT. As protein: CASSSSGVSNQPQHF.